The present T cell receptor beta chain was sequenced within a study of T cells in Graves' hyperthyroidism and ophthalmopathy. Study overall: Blood from the periphery was taken at initial diagnosis, before any treatment.

Study-level points and caveats: The model foresaw ophthalmopathy a median approximately 6.3 months prior to onset. Ophthalmopathy and stable hyperthyroidism were separated by a 13 V-J model.

The table lists this clonotype with a count of one. Its antigen is still unknown. It was RNA transcripts that yielded the amplified TCR beta CDR3 regions. Researchers ran a first-round RT-PCR on the TCR CDR3 using the HTBI primer set. Using its own MiXCR run on the multiplex PCR reads, TCRdb lists one record per CDR3 protein. The table records under 700,000 distinct CDR3 sequences, around 17% of them present only once. V gave up 10 bases and J gave up 0 bases; unmatched junction bases: 4. The V gene's germline CDR1 is WSHSY and CDR2 SAAADI. The CDR3 consists of 14 residues. Sequenced: blood. This sequence originates from a woman aged 18-29 years with Graves' hyperthyroidism. The rearrangement joins TRBV10-2 to TRBJ2-3; 10 bases agree with TRBD2. The CDR3 protein is CATRLAGSTDTQYF. CDR3 nucleotide sequence: TGCGCCACCCGACTAGCGGGCAGCACAGATACGCAGTATTTT.